This is a list of T cell receptor beta chains from one sample in a study of CXCR3-negative and CXCR3-positive naive CD8 T cells. TCRdb reworked the 5' RACE reads into one entry per CDR3 protein, no DNA. The table lists approximately 5,000 distinct CDR3 sequences. The specimen sequenced was naive CXCR3+ CD8+ T cells from blood. These receptors all stem from a human donor in good health. Some clones in this sample may be carry-over from other donors' samples. The CDR3 runs from the conserved cysteine through the conserved F or W. Part of the rows lack a size; the others show once, few, many or a class for expanded clones.

12,TRBJ2-1,TRBV13,.,CASSSPANEQFF
16,TRBJ2-1,TRBV20-1,medium-sized,CSARSPGQGDLNEQFF
15,TRBJ1-1,TRBV7-9,.,CASSLQGRLRAEAFF
15,TRBJ2-7,TRBV4-3,.,CASSHLASGTYEQYF
14,TRBJ2-7,TRBV29-1,medium-sized,CSVELQGSSYEQYF
13,TRBJ2-1,TRBV6-5,.,CASRAGFGNEQFF
14,TRBJ2-2,TRBV10-3,.,CAISDPANTGELFF
17,TRBJ2-7,TRBV29-1,.,CSVEGGTSGTFSYEQYF
14,TRBJ1-1,TRBV4-1,medium-sized,CASSQDSLGDEAFF
11,TRBJ2-1,TRBV29-1,.,CSVEDRHLQFF
15,TRBJ2-7,TRBV7-6,.,CASSSNRVPGDEQYF
14,TRBJ2-1,TRBV13,.,CASSLWGSYNEQFF
15,TRBJ2-1,TRBV20-1,.,CSARARLAGYNEQFF
12,TRBJ2-7,TRBV10-3,medium-sized,CAISRQGHEQYF
13,TRBJ2-7,TRBV19,.,CASSNQGDNEQYF
13,TRBJ2-7,TRBV29-1,medium-sized,CSVGTGESYEQYF
13,TRBJ2-6,TRBV2,.,CASSGLGANVLTF
15,TRBJ2-1,TRBV27,medium-sized,CASSLGQGDVDEQFF
16,TRBJ2-7,TRBV13,.,CASSSPGGDRGYEQYF
14,TRBJ1-1,TRBV4-3,medium-sized,CASSQDIGATEAFF
18,TRBJ1-2,TRBV29-1,.,CSAGGFLTGTGFIYGYTF